This TCR beta chain came from a study of blood T cell repertoires in COVID-19. Overall study context: COVID-19 samples, acute and convalescent, were from the United States, Italy and Spain.

As processed by the authors: Estimated nucleated cell counts came from reference gene primer amplification. Using immunoSEQ multiplex PCR, the repertoire was profiled, and TCRdb retains in-frame clones only, with some absent. V, J and clone size reflect that table, while D and trimming were determined from the DNA. The sample holds some 140,000 clones, around 82% seen once. Categorization into cohorts depended on clinical history that participants reported. Per the germline V gene, CDR1 is SGHRS and CDR2 is YFSETQ. With V trimmed by 4 bases and J by 0 bases, 10 bases remained unmatched. The CDR3 is 17 amino acids.

The sequenced sample was PBMCs or T cells enriched from blood (not recorded which). The chain combines TRBV5-1 with TRBJ2-3; 8 bases match TRBD1. This receptor was identified in a man in his forties with acute COVID-19. The CDR3 here is CASSPADRGESTDTQYF. In DNA, the CDR3 is TGCGCCAGCAGCCCAGCTGACAGGGGCGAAAGCACAGATACGCAGTATTTT.